This T cell receptor beta chain came from a study of type 1 regulatory T cells. Study as a whole: T-allo10 is an in vitro-generated, Tr1-enriched CD4 T cell product specific for alloantigen.

General study results and limits: Compared with non-Tr1 cells, Tr1 cells showed a narrower TCR repertoire.

TCRdb recomputed calls from the reads with MiXCR, one row per CDR3 protein. The sample lists some 71,000 distinct CDR3 sequences; around 21% were seen once. Between the trimmed V and J ends, which lost 8 bases and 4 bases, there was a span of 13 bases. This CDR3 has 13 residues. With respect to this clonotype: Antigen unknown.

The clonotype originates from a human donor in good health. Specimen: cultured type 1 regulatory T (Tr1) cells, either the whole culture or a sorted fraction (not recorded which). The rearrangement joins TRBV12-3 or TRBV12-4 to TRBJ2-3, with D unresolved. The CDR3 spells CASEPQVADTQYF. The CDR3 DNA sequence: TGTGCCAGCGAACCTCAGGTGGCAGATACGCAGTATTTT.